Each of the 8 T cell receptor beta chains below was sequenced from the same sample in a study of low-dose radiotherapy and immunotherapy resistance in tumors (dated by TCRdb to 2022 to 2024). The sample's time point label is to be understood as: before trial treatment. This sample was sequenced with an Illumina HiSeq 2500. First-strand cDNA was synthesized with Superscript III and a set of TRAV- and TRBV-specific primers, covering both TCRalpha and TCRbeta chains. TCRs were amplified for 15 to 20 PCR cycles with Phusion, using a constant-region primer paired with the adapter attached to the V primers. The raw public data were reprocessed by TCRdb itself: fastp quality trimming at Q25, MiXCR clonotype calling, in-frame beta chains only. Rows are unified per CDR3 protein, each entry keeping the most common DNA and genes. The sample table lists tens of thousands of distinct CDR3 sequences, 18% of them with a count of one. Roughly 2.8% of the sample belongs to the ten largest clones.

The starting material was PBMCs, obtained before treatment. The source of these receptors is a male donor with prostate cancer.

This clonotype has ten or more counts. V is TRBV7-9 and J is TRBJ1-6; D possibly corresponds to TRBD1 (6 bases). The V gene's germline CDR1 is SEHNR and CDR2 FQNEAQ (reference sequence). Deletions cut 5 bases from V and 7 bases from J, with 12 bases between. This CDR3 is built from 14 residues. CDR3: CASSLGGGNSPLHF. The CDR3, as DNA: TGTGCCAGCAGCCTAGGGGGAGGGAATTCACCCCTCCACTTT.

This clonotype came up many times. CDR3 sequence (DNA): TGCGCCAGCAGCACGAAGCGGGGAGCCTCATCGCATGAGCAGTTCTTC. Translating it yields CASSTKRGASSHEQFF. V gene TRBV5-1 combines with J gene TRBJ2-1; 7 bases line up with TRBD2. The CDR3 is made up of 16 amino acids. Germline V gives CDR1 SGHRS, CDR2 YFSETQ. V lost 4 bases to trimming and J lost 8 bases; unmatched junction nucleotides: 15. Using reference TRBV5-1 and TRBJ2-1 for the parts outside the CDR3, the full variable domain is KAGVTQTPRYLIKTRGQQVTLSCSPISGHRSVSWYQQTPGQGLQFLFEYFSETQRNKGNFPGRFSGRQFSNSRSEMNVSTLELGDSALYLCASSTKRGASSHEQFFGPGTRLTVL.

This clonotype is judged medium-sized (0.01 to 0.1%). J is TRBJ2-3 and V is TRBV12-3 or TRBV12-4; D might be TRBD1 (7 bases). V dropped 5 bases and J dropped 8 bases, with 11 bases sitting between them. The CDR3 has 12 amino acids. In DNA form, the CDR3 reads TGTGCCAGCAGTGATCAGGGGGGTACGCAGTATTTT. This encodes CASSDQGGTQYF.

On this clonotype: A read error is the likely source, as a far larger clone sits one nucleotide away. The CDR3 DNA is TGTGCCAGCAGCCTCCTTGGGGCCGAGCAGTTCTTC. This gives the protein CASSLLGAEQFF. The J gene is TRBJ2-1, the V gene TRBV13, with TRBD1 as a possible D gene (5 bases). Trimming removed 5 bases at V and 10 bases at J, with 12 bases between. The CDR3 sequence is 12 residues long. Germline-derived CDR1 and CDR2 are PRHDT and FYEKMQ (reference sequence).

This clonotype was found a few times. CDR3: CASRAVGAAYEQYF. CDR3 DNA sequence: TGTGCCAGCAGGGCTGTGGGGGCAGCCTACGAGCAGTACTTC. The V call is TRBV6-5, the J call TRBJ2-7; weak D call: TRBD1 (6 bases). CDR3 size: 14 residues. CDR1 and CDR2 from the germline V gene are MNHEY and SVGAGI. V was cut by 6 bases and J by 2 bases, with 14 bases left in between.

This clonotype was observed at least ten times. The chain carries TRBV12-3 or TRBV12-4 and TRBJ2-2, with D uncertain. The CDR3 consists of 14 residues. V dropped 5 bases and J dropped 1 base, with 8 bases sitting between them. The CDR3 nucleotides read TGTGCCAGCAGTCCGGGCCTGAACACCGGGGAGCTGTTTTTT. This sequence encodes CASSPGLNTGELFF.

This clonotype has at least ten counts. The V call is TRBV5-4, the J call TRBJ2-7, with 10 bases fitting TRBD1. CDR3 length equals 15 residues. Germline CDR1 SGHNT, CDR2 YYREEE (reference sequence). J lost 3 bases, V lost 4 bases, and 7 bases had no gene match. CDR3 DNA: TGTGCCAGCAGCGGCCGGGACAGGGGAGTCTACGAGCAGTACTTC. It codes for CASSGRDRGVYEQYF.

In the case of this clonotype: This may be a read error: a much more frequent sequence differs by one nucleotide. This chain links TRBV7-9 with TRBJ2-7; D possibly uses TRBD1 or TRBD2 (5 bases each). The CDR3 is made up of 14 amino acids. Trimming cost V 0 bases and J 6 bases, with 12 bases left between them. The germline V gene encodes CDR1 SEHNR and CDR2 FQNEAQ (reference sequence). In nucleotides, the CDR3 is TGTGCCAGCAGCTTAGCCGGGTCGGGGCTCGAGCAGTACTTC. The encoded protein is CASSLAGSGLEQYF.